This record looks at one T cell receptor (beta chain) sequence and its context. The sample is drawn from a study of control samples from healthy donors and cancer patients. This CDR3 region has 12 residues. CDR1 is MGHRA and CDR2 is YSYEKL in the germline V gene. The ends were cut back, 1 base at V and 10 bases at J, with 8 bases in the middle. Produced via immunoSEQ multiplex PCR; TCRdb's table is partial and in-frame only. Of roughly 120,000 clones listed, over 85% are singletons. The TCR comes from a man aged 30 to 39 in good health. The V gene is TRBV4-1, the J gene TRBJ2-1, with TRBD1 as a possible D gene (6 bases). The sample comprised blood. This chain's CDR3 is CASSQGDREQFF. Written as DNA, the CDR3 is TGCGCCAGCAGCCAAGGAGACAGGGAGCAGTTCTTC.